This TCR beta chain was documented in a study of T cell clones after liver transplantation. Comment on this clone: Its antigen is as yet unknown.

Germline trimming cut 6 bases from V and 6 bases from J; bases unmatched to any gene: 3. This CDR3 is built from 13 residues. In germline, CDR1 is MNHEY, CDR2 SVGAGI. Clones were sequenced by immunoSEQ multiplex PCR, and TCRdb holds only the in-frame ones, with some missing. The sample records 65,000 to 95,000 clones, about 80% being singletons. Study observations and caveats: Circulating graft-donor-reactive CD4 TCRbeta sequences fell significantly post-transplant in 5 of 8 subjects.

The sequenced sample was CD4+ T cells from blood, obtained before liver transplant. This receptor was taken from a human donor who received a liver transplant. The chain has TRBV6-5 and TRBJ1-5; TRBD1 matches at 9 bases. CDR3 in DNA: TGTGCCAGCAGACAGGGGGCGGCTCAGCCCCAGCATTTT. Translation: CASRQGAAQPQHF.